This T cell receptor (beta chain) was sequenced for a study of breast tumors, draining lymph nodes, adjacent tissues. Regarding the study as a whole: The data were judged consistent with most tumor T cells coming from lymph node and expanding in tumor.

TCRdb fed the multiplex PCR reads into MiXCR, producing one record per CDR3 protein. The repertoire holds 150,000 to 200,000 distinct CDR3 sequences, with 30% to 35% as singletons. V gave up 0 bases and J gave up 6 bases, with 10 bases separating them. Germline V CDR1 and CDR2: GTSNPN, SVGIG (reference sequence). The CDR3 is 13 amino acids. The lymph nodes were axillary draining lymph nodes from breast cancer patients. This clonotype was seen many times. Its antigen is not identified. This TCR was sampled from a female donor with breast cancer. Some clones in this sample may be carry-over from other donors' samples. The rearrangement uses TRBV30 and TRBJ2-3; no firm D call. The sequenced sample consisted of axillary lymph node tissue. The CDR3 sequence: CAWSVLKGDTQYF. CDR3 DNA sequence: TGTGCCTGGAGTGTACTGAAGGGTGATACGCAGTATTTT.